Included here is one T cell receptor beta chain sequence, with context. Sequencing used immunoSEQ multiplex PCR; TCRdb keeps in-frame clones, though not all of them. The sample shows around 290,000 clones, approximately 87% of them seen only once. This record comes from a study of blood T cell repertoires in COVID-19. Study overall: Specimens from acute and convalescent COVID-19 originated in the United States, Italy and Spain. In each case, the material was cDNA or gDNA derived from T cells, B-cell-depleted T cells, or PBMCs.

The TCR sequence derives from a woman in her 50s who had recovered from COVID-19. The material sequenced was peripheral blood.

The CDR3 DNA is TGTGCCAGCAGACGACCGACAGGGGCGGATAGCACTGAAGCTTTCTTT. Translated: CASRRPTGADSTEAFF. V gene TRBV28 combines with J gene TRBJ1-1; 8 bases line up with TRBD1. CDR3 length: 16 residues. Germline-derived CDR1 and CDR2 are MDHEN and SYDVKM. With V trimmed by 6 bases and J by 4 bases, 13 bases remained unmatched. Supplemented by reference TRBV28 and TRBJ1-1, the full variable domain reads DVKVTQSSRYLVKRTGEKVFLECVQDMDHENMFWYRQDPGLGLRLIYFSYDVKMKEKGDIPEGYSVSREKKERFSLILESASTNQTSMYLCASRRPTGADSTEAFFGQGTRLTVV.